The subject of this entry is one T cell receptor beta chain. Its specificity is unknown. The data derive from a study of monozygotic twins with inflammatory bowel disease. Study-level points and caveats: Against healthy co-twins, IBD patients had lower TCRbeta diversity (measured by inverse Simpson).

Germline V gene sequence: CDR1 LGHNA, CDR2 YSLEER. The length of the CDR3 is 16 residues. The TCR libraries each used total RNA (around 3,600 ng per library). Making cDNA involved eight separate reactions per sample. cDNA for TCRalpha and TCRbeta was amplified by nested PCRs of 15 to 20 then 8 to 10 cycles. TCRdb reprocessed the 5' RACE reads, keeping one entry per CDR3 protein, no DNA. Its table lists 150,000 to 200,000 distinct CDR3 sequences. The specimen sequenced was blood. The sequence was obtained from a human donor with ulcerative colitis or Crohn's disease, or a healthy co-twin of an affected twin (not recorded which). The rearrangement joins TRBV4-3 to TRBJ2-7. The CDR3: CASSQDPTRGLHEQYF.